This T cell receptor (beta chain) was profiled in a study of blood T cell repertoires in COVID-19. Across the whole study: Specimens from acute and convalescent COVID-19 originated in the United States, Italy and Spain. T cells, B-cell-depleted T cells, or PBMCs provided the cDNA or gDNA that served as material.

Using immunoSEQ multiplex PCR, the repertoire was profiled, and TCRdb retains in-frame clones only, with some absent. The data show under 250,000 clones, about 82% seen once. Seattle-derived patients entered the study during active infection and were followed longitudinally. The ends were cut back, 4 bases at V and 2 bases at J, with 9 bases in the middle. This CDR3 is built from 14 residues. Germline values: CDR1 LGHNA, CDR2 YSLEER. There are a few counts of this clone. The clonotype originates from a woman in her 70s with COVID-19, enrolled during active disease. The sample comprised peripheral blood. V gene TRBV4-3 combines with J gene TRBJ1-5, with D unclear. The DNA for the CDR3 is TGCGCCAGCAGCCTCACAGCTCGCAATCAGCCCCAGCATTTT. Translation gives CASSLTARNQPQHF.